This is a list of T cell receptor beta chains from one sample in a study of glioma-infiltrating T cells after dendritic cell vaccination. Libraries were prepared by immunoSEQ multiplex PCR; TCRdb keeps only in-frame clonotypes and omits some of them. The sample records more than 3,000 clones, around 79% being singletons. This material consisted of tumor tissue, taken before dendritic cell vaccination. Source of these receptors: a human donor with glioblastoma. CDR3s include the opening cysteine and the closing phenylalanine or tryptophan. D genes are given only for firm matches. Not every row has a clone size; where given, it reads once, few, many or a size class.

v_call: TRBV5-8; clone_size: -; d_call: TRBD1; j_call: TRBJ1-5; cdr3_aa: CASSARTGEVQPQHF; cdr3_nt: TGTGCCAGCAGCGCACGGACAGGGGAGGTTCAGCCCCAGCATTTT
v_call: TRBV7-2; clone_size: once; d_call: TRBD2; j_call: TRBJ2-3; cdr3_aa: CASSLGGSGGLYF; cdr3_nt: TGTGCCAGCAGCTTAGGAGGGAGCGGGGGGTTGTATTTT
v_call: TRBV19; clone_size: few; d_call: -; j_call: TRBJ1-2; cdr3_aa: CASSDSLLYGYTF; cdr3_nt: TGTGCCAGTAGTGACAGTTTGCTCTATGGCTACACCTTC
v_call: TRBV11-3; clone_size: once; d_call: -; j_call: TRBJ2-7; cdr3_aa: CASSRRLGEKFTTYEQYF; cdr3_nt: TGTGCCAGCAGCCGCCGCCTTGGGGAGAAGTTTACCACCTACGAGCAGTACTTC
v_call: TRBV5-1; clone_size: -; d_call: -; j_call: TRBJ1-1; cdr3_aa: CASSLRQGTEAFF; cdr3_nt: TGCGCCAGCAGCTTACGGCAGGGCACTGAAGCTTTCTTT
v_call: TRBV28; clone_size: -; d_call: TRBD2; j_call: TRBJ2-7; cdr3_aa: CASSLFAGEYEQYF; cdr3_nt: TGTGCCAGCAGTTTATTTGCGGGAGAATACGAGCAGTACTTC
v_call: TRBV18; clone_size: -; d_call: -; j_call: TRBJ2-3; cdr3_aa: CASSRNSGDTQYF; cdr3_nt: TGTGCCAGCTCCCGTAACTCCGGGGATACGCAGTATTTT
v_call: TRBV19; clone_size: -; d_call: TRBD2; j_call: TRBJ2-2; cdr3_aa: CASSMVGGASPGELFF; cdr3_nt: TGTGCCAGTAGTATGGTCGGGGGGGCGAGTCCCGGGGAGCTGTTTTTT
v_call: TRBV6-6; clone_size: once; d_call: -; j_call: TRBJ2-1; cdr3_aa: CASSYWRDNEQFF; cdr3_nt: TGTGCCAGCAGTTATTGGAGAGACAATGAGCAGTTCTTC
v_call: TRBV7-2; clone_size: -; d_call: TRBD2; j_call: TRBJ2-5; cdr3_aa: CASSSSLAGTQETQYF; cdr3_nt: TGTGCCAGCAGCTCCTCCCTAGCGGGAACTCAAGAGACCCAGTACTTC
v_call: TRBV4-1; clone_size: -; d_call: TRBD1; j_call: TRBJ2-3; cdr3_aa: CASSQGLRQGAGTDTQYF; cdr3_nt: TGCGCCAGCAGCCAGGGATTAAGACAGGGGGCAGGCACAGATACGCAGTATTTT
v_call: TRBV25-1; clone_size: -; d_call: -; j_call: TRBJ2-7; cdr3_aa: CASSRGLGEQYF; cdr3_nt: TGTGCCAGCAGTCGAGGTCTCGGCGAGCAGTACTTC
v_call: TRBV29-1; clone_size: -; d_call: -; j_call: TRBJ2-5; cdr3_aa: CSVEVGLGRQETQYF; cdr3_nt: TGCAGCGTTGAAGTCGGGTTGGGTCGACAAGAGACCCAGTACTTC
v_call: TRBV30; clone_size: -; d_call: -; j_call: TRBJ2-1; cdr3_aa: CAWRRGGGNEQFF; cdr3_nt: TGTGCCTGGAGAAGGGGGGGAGGCAATGAGCAGTTCTTC
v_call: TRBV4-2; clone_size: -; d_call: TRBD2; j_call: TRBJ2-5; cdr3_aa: CASSLITPDSGVQETQYF; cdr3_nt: TGTGCCAGCAGCCTAATTACACCGGATAGCGGGGTCCAAGAGACCCAGTACTTC
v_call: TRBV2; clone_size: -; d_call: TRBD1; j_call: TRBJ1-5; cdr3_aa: CASRSGQAKGQPQHF; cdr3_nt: TGTGCCAGCAGGAGCGGACAGGCCAAGGGGCAGCCCCAGCATTTT
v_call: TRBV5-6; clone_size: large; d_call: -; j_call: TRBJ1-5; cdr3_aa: CASSLGRGWDNQPQHF; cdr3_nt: TGTGCCAGCAGCTTGGGCCGGGGTTGGGACAATCAGCCCCAGCATTTT
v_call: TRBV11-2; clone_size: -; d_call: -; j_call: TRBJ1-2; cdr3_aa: CASSLESGAVMGYTF; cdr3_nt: TGTGCCAGCAGCTTGGAATCGGGAGCCGTGATGGGCTACACCTTC
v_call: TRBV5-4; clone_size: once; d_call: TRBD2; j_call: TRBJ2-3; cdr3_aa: CASSSPFGRAGTDTQYF; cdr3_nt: TGTGCCAGCAGCTCCCCCTTCGGGAGGGCTGGCACAGATACGCAGTATTTT
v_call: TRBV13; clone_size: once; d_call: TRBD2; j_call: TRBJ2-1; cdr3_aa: CASSLSGGPYNEQFF; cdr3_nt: TGTGCCAGCAGCCTAAGCGGGGGACCTTACAATGAGCAGTTCTTC
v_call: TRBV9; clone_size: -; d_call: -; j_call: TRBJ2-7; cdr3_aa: CASGYGGDFHEQYF; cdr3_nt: TGTGCCAGTGGCTACGGGGGTGACTTCCACGAGCAGTACTTC
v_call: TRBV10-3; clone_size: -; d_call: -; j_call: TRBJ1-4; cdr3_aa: CAIRGGYDEKLFF; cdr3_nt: TGTGCCATCAGAGGAGGGTACGATGAAAAACTGTTTTTT
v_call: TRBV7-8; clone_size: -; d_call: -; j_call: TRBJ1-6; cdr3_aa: CASTFESSYNSPLHF; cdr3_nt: TGTGCCAGCACATTTGAGAGCTCCTATAATTCACCCCTCCACTTT
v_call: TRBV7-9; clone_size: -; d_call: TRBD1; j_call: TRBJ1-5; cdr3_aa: CASSQDRAGGQPQHF; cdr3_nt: TGTGCCAGCAGCCAAGACAGGGCTGGAGGTCAGCCCCAGCATTTT
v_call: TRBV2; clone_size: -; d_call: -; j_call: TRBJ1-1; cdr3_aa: CASRDTASVAFF; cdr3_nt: TGTGCCAGCAGGGACACCGCCTCTGTAGCTTTCTTT
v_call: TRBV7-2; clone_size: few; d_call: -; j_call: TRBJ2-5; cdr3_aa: CASSFAGEETQYF; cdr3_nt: TGTGCCAGCAGCTTCGCAGGGGAGGAGACCCAGTACTTC
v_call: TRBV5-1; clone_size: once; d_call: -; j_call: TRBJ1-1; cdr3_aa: CASSFSGITEAFF; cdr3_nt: TGCGCCAGCAGCTTTTCAGGGATCACTGAAGCTTTCTTT
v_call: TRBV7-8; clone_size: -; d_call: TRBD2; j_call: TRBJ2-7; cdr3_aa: CASRRTAGLAGGISYEQYF; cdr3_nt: TGTGCCAGCAGAAGGACGGCGGGACTAGCGGGGGGGATCTCCTACGAGCAGTACTTC
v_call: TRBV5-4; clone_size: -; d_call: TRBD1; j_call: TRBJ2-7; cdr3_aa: CASSRGTGAYEQYF; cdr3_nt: TGTGCCAGCAGCCGAGGGACAGGGGCCTACGAGCAGTACTTC
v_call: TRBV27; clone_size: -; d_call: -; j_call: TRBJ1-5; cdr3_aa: CASNRDHHFPPYNQPQHF; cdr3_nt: TGTGCCAGCAATCGGGATCACCATTTCCCGCCCTACAATCAGCCCCAGCATTTT
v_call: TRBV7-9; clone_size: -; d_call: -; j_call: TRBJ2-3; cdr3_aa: CASSFSGPTDTQYF; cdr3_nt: TGTGCCAGCAGCTTCAGCGGACCAACAGATACGCAGTATTTT
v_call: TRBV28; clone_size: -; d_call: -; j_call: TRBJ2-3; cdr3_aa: CASSFLQSSTDTQYF; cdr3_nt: TGTGCCAGCAGTTTTCTCCAGTCTAGCACAGATACGCAGTATTTT
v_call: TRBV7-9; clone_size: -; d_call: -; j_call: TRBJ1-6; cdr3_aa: CASSSRIQDRLNNSPLHF; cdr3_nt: TGTGCCAGCAGCTCCCGAATCCAGGACAGATTAAATAATTCACCCCTCCACTTT
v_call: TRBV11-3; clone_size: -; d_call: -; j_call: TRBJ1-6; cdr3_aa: CASSGAEFSPLHF; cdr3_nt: TGTGCCAGCAGCGGAGCAGAATTTTCACCCCTCCACTTT
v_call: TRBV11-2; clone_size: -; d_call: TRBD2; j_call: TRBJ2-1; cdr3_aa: CASIHGGGGYNEQFF; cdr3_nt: TGTGCCAGCATCCATGGCGGCGGGGGCTACAATGAGCAGTTCTTC
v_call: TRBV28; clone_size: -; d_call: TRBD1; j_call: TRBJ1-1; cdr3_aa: CASSLDMDRGRAFF; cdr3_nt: TGTGCCAGCAGTTTAGACATGGACAGGGGGCGGGCTTTCTTT
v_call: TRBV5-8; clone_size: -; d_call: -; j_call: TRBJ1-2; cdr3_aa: CASSLEQENYGYTF; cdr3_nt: TGTGCCAGCAGCTTGGAACAGGAAAACTATGGCTACACCTTC
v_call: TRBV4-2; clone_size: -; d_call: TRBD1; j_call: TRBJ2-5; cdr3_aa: CASSQETGSKTQYF; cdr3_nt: TGTGCCAGCAGCCAGGAGACAGGGTCCAAGACCCAGTACTTC
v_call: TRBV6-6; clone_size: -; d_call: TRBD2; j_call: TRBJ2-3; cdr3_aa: CASSRRTSAFSDTQYF; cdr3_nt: TGTGCCAGCAGCCGTCGGACTAGCGCTTTTTCAGATACGCAGTATTTT
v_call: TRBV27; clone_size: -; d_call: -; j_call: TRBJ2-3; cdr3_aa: CASSFRIDTDTQYF; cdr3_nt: TGTGCCAGCAGTTTCCGAATAGACACAGATACGCAGTATTTT
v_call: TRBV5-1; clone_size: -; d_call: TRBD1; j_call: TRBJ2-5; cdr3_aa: CASSPGQVQETQYF; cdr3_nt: TGCGCCAGCAGCCCCGGACAGGTCCAAGAGACCCAGTACTTC
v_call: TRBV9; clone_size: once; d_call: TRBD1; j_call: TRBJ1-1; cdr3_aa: CASSVSQGGGGAFF; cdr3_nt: TGTGCCAGCAGCGTATCTCAGGGGGGCGGTGGAGCTTTCTTT
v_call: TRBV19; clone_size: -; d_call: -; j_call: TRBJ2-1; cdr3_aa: CASSIGQFNEQFF; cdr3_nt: TGTGCCAGTAGTATAGGTCAGTTTAATGAGCAGTTCTTC
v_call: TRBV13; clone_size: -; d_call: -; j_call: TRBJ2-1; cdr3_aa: CASSLSGSSYNEQFF; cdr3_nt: TGTGCCAGCAGCTTATCCGGGAGCTCCTACAATGAGCAGTTCTTC
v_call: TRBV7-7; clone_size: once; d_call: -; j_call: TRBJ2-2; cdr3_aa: CASSPGRTVNTGELFF; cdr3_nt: TGTGCTAGCAGCCCAGGTAGAACGGTGAACACCGGGGAGCTGTTTTTT
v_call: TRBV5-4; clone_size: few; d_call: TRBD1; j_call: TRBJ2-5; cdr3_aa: CASSEGQANQETQYF; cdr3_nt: TGTGCCAGCAGCGAGGGACAGGCGAACCAAGAGACCCAGTACTTC